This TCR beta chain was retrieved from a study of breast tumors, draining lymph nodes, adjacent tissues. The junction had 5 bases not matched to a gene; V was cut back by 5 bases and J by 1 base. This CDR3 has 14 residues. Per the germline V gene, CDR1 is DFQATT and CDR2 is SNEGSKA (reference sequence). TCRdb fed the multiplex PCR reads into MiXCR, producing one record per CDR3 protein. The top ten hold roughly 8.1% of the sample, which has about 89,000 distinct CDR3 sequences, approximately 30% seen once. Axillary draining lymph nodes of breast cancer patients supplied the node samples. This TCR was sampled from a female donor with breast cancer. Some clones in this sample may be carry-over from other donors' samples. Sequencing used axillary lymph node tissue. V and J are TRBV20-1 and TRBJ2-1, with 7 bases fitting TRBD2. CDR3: CSARTSLSYNEQFF. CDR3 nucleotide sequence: TGCAGTGCTCGGACTAGTCTTTCCTACAATGAGCAGTTCTTC.